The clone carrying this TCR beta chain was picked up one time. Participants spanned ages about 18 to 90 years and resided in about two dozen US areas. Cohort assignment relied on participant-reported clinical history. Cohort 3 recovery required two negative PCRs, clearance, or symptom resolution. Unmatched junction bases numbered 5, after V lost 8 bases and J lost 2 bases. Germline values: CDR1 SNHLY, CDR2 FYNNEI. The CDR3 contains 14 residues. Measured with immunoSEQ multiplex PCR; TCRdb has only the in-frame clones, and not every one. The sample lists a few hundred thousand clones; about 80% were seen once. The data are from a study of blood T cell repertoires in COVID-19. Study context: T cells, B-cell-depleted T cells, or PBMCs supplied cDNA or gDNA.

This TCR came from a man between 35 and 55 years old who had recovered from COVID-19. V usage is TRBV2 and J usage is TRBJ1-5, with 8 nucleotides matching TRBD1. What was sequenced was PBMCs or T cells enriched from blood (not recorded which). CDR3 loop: CASETGGGNQPQHF. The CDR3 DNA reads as TGTGCCAGCGAAACAGGGGGTGGCAATCAGCCCCAGCATTTT.